These T cell receptor beta chains were read from a single sample in a study of blood T cells in healthy people across ages. TCRdb re-called the 5' RACE reads with MiXCR, one entry per CDR3 protein. The data show about 970,000 distinct CDR3 sequences, 51% seen once. The sample comprised blood. These receptors were collected from a woman in her fifties or sixties in good health. The CDR3 runs from the conserved cysteine through the conserved F or W. Each record gives: J gene, V gene, clone size, D gene, CDR3 DNA, CDR3 protein. A D gene is named only where the DNA matches it firmly. Part of the rows lack a size; the others show once, few, many or a class for expanded clones.

TRBJ2-5	TRBV20-1	.	TRBD2	TGCAGTGCTAGAGATCCGGGGGGGAGAATTGGGGAGCAGTACTTC	CSARDPGGRIGEQYF
TRBJ2-3	TRBV20-1	.	.	TGCAGTGCTGGAGCTTGGGGACTTAGCATAGATACGCAGTATTTT	CSAGAWGLSIDTQYF
TRBJ2-5	TRBV24-1	.	.	TGTGCCACCAGTGATTTTTCCCTGGCCGGTGGTCTGGAGACCCAGTACTTC	CATSDFSLAGGLETQYF
TRBJ2-7	TRBV2	few	TRBD1	TGTGCCAGCAGGGAAGACAGGGGCGAGCAGTACTTC	CASREDRGEQYF
TRBJ2-3	TRBV21-1	.	.	TGTGCCAGCAGCCTGCGGACAGAGCAAAATAGCACAGATACGCAGTATTTT	CASSLRTEQNSTDTQYF
TRBJ1-6	TRBV5-1	.	.	TGCGCCAGCAGCCCTGGACACCAAGGGAATAATTCACCCCTCCACTTT	CASSPGHQGNNSPLHF
TRBJ1-4	TRBV20-1	.	TRBD1	TGCAGTGCTAGAGCAGGGGGGGAAAAACTGTTTTTT	CSARAGGEKLFF
TRBJ1-6	TRBV28	.	.	TGTGCCAGCAGTTTAGCCAGTATGAGGAATTCACCCCTCCACTTT	CASSLASMRNSPLHF
TRBJ1-2	TRBV7-7	.	.	TGTGCCAGCAGCTTAGATCATGGCTACACCTTC	CASSLDHGYTF
TRBJ2-5	TRBV27	.	TRBD2	TGTGCCAACCGGACTAGCGAAGAGATCCAGTACTTC	CANRTSEEIQYF
TRBJ2-7	TRBV27	few	.	TGTGCCAGCAGTTCGTTGAGCGGGACAGAAGCCTACGAGCAGTACTTC	CASSSLSGTEAYEQYF
TRBJ2-7	TRBV15	.	.	TGTGCCACCAGCAGAAGTCGGGGGACCTACGAGCAGTACTTC	CATSRSRGTYEQYF
TRBJ2-1	TRBV4-2	.	.	TGTGCCAGCAGCAAAGGACCGTCAAGCCCCAATTACAATGAGCAGTTCTTC	CASSKGPSSPNYNEQFF
TRBJ1-2	TRBV7-9	.	.	TGTGCCAGCAGCTTAGACGGCGGCCAGAACTATGGCTACACCTTC	CASSLDGGQNYGYTF
TRBJ1-5	TRBV12-3/TRBV12-4	once	.	TGTGCCAGCAGTTTTACGGAGGGTCAGCCCCAGCATTTT	CASSFTEGQPQHF
TRBJ1-5	TRBV2	.	.	TGTGCCAGCAGTGCTGGGGGAAACAGCAATCAGCCCCAGCATTTT	CASSAGGNSNQPQHF
TRBJ2-7	TRBV5-6	.	TRBD2	TGTGCCAGCAGCTTGGTAGGAGAATGGGAGGGCTCCTACGAGCAGTACTTC	CASSLVGEWEGSYEQYF
TRBJ2-6	TRBV20-1	.	.	TGCAGTGCTAGAGACAGGGATACTGGGGCCAACGTCCTGACTTTC	CSARDRDTGANVLTF
TRBJ2-5	TRBV20-1	.	.	TGCAGTGTTGACGCCCCCGCGGCAGGGCTTAAACGGGAGACCCAGTACTTC	CSVDAPAAGLKRETQYF
TRBJ2-7	TRBV4-2	once	.	TGTGCCAGCAGCCAAGATCTCGGGGAGGTCTCCTCCGAGCAGTACTTC	CASSQDLGEVSSEQYF
TRBJ1-1	TRBV5-5	.	.	TGTGCCAGCAGCTTCCAGACGGTTATGAACACTGAAGCTTTCTTT	CASSFQTVMNTEAFF
TRBJ2-5	TRBV4-3	once	.	TGCGCCAGCAGCCAAGATCTTTTGGAGACCCAGTACTTC	CASSQDLLETQYF